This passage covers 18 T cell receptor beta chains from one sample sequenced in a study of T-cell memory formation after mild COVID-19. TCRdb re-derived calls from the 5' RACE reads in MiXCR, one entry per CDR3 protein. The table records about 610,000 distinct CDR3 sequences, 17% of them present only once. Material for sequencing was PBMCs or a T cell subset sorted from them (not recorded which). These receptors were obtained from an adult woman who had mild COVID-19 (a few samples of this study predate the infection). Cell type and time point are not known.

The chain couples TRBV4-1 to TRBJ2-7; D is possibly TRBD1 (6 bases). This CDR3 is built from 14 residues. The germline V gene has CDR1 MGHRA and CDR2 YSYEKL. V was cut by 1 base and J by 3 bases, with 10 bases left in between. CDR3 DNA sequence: TGCGCCAGCAGCCAAGTTGCAGGGGACTACGAGCAGTACTTC. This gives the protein CASSQVAGDYEQYF.

The CDR3: CASTSTGPNPEAFF. For the CDR3, the DNA is TGTGCCAGCACCTCGACAGGGCCCAATCCCGAAGCTTTCTTT. The chain joins TRBV12-3 or TRBV12-4 to TRBJ1-1, with 7 bases lining up with TRBD1. After removal of 7 bases from V and 8 bases from J, the junction contained 13 bases not matched to a gene. The CDR3 covers 14 residues.

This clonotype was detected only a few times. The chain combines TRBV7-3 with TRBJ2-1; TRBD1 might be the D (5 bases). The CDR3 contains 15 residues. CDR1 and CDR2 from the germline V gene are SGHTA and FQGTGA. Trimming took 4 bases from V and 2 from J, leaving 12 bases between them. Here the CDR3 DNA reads TGTGCCAGCAGCTCCCAAGGGGCTACCTACAATGAGCAGTTCTTC. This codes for CASSSQGATYNEQFF.

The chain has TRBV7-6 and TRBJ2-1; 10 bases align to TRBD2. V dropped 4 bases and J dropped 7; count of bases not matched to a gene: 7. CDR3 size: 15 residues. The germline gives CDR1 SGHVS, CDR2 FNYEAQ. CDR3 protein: CASSSPPGLANEQFF. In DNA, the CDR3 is TGTGCCAGCAGCTCCCCTCCGGGACTAGCGAATGAGCAGTTCTTC.

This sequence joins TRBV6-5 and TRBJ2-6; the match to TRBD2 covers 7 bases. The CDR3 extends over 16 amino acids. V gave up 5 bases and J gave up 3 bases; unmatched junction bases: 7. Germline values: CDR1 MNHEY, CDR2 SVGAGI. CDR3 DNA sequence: TGTGCCAGCAGTCTACTCCGGGGGGTTGGGGCCAACGTCCTGACTTTC. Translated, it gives CASSLLRGVGANVLTF.

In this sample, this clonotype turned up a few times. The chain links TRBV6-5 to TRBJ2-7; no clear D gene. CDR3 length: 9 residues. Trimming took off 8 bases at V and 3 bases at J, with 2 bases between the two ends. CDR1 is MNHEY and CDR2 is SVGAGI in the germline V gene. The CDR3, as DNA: TGTGCCAGCTACTACGAGCAGTACTTC. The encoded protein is CASYYEQYF.

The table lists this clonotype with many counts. Written as DNA, the CDR3 is TGCAGTGCTCAGGATACAGGGGACTCCTACGAGCAGTACTTC. This codes for CSAQDTGDSYEQYF. The genes are TRBV20-1 and TRBJ2-7, with 7 bases identical to TRBD1. This CDR3 region has 14 residues. CDR1 is DFQATT, CDR2 SNEGSKA, per germline (reference sequence). Trimming removed 5 bases from V and 0 bases from J; junction bases left unmatched: 7.

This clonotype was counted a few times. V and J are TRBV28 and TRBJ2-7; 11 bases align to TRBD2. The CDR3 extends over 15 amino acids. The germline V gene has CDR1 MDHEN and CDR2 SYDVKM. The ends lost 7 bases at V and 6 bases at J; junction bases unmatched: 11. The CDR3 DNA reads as TGTGCCAGCACCAAACCCGGGACTAGCGGCCCCGAGCAGTACTTC. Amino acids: CASTKPGTSGPEQYF.

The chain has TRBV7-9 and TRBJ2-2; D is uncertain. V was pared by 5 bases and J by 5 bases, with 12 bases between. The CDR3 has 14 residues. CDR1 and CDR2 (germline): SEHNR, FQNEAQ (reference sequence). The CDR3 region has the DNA TGTGCCAGCAGCCTCTCTTGGGAAACCGGGGAGCTGTTTTTT. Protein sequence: CASSLSWETGELFF.

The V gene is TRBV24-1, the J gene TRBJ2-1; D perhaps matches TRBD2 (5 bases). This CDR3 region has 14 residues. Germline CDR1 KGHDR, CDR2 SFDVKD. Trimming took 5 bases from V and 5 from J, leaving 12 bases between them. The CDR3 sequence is CATSAYTRDNEQFF. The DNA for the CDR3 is TGTGCCACCAGTGCCTATACTAGGGACAATGAGCAGTTCTTC.

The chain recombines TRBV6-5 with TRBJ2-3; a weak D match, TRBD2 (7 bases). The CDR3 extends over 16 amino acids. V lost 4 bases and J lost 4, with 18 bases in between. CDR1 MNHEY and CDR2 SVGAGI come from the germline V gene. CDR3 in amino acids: CASSSILARGSDTQYF. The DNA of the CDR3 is TGTGCCAGCAGTTCGATACTAGCGAGGGGGTCAGATACGCAGTATTTT.

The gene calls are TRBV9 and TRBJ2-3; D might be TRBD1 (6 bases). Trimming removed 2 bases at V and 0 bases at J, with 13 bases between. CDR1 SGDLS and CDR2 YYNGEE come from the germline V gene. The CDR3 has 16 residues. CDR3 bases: TGTGCCAGCAGCGTTACGACAGGACTTAGCACAGATACGCAGTATTTT. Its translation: CASSVTTGLSTDTQYF.

The CDR3 region has the DNA TGTGCCATCAGGGAGCAAACTCTGGAGACCCAGTACTTC. Encoded protein: CAIREQTLETQYF. The genes are TRBV10-3 and TRBJ2-5; D is ambiguous. Trimming shortened V by 6 bases and J by 5 bases, and 13 bases separated the two germline ends. Per the germline V gene, CDR1 is ENHRY and CDR2 is SYGVKD. The CDR3 consists of 13 residues.

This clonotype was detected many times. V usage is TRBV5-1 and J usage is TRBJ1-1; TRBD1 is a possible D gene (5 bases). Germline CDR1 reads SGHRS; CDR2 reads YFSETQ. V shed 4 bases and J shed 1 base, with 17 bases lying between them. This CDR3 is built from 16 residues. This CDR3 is CASSREGRGRNTEAFF. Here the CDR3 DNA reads TGCGCCAGCAGCAGAGAGGGACGGGGCCGGAACACTGAAGCTTTCTTT.

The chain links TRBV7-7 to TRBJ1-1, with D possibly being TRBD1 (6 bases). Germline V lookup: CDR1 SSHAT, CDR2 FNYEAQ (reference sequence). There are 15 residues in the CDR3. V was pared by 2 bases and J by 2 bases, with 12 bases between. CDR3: CASSLTGTSNTEAFF. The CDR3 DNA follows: TGTGCCAGCAGCTTAACCGGGACAAGTAACACTGAAGCTTTCTTT.

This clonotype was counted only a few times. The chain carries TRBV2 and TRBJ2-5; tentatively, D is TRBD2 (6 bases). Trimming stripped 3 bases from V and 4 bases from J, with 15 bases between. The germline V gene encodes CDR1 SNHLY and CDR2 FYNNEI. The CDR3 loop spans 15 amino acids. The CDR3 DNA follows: TGTGCCAGCAGTGATTCCGGGGGACCGCCAGAGACCCAGTACTTC. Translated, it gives CASSDSGGPPETQYF.

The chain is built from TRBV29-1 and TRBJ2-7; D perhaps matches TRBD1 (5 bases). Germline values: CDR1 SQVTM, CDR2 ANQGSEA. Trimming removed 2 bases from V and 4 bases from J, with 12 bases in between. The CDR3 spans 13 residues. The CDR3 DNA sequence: TGCAGCGTTGAATTCGACAGACCTTACGAGCAGTACTTC. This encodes CSVEFDRPYEQYF.

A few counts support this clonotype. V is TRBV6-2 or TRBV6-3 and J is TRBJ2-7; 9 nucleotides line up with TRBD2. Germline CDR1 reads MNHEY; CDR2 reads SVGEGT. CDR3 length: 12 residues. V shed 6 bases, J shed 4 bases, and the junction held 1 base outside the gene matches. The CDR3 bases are TGTGCCAGCAGGACTAGCGGTTACGAGCAGTACTTC. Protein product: CASRTSGYEQYF.